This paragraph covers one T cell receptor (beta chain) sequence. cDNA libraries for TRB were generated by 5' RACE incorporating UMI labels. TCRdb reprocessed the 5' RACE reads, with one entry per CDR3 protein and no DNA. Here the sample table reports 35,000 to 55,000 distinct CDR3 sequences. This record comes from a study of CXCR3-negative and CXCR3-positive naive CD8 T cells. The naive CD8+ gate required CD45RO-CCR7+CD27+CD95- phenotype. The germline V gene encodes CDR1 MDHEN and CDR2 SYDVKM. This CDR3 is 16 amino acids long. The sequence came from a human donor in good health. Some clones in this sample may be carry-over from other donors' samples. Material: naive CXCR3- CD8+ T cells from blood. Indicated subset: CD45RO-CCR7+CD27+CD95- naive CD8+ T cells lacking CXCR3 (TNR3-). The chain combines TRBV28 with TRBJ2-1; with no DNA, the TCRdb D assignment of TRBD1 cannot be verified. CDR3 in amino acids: CASSWSGTGGWNEQFF.